The 16 T cell receptor beta chains below come from one sample, sequenced in a study of T cells in Graves' hyperthyroidism and ophthalmopathy. Regions amplified from RNA transcripts were the TCR beta CDR3 regions. RT-PCR in the first round (using the HTBI primer set) targeted the TCR CDR3. MiXCR was run by TCRdb on the multiplex PCR reads, yielding one entry per CDR3 protein. The repertoire includes over 300,000 distinct CDR3 sequences, approximately 14% of them detected once, and more than 9.5% sits in the top ten. Material: blood. Source of these receptors: a woman in her fifties or sixties with Graves' hyperthyroidism.

Here the CDR3 reads CASNPGPRWGSISSYEQYF. CDR3 DNA sequence: TGTGCCAGCAACCCCGGACCCCGGTGGGGTTCCATATCTAGTTACGAGCAGTACTTC. This sequence joins TRBV14 and TRBJ2-7; D remains ambiguous. This CDR3 contains 19 residues. Trimming left V 7 bases short and J 4 bases short, with 32 bases between. Germline assignment: CDR1 SGHDN and CDR2 FVKESK.

With regard to this clonotype: A much larger clone sits a single nucleotide away, making a read error possible. J is TRBJ1-4 and V is TRBV28; no reliable D call. Germline CDR1 is MDHEN and CDR2 is SYDVKM. The CDR3 runs 14 residues. Trimming removed 3 bases from V and 7 bases from J, with 12 bases in between. This CDR3 is CASSFASDGEKLFF. CDR3 coding DNA: TGTGCCAGCAGTTTCGCCTCGGACGGTGAAAAACTGTTTTTT.

This clonotype was recorded many times. The CDR3 DNA sequence: TGCGCCAGCAGCCCCACCGCCAACGTCCTGACTTTC. Residues: CASSPTANVLTF. The chain carries TRBV5-1 and TRBJ2-6; D remains ambiguous. Trimming removed 4 bases from V and 7 bases from J, with 6 bases in between. Germline V gives CDR1 SGHRS, CDR2 YFSETQ. This CDR3 is 12 amino acids long.

The chain uses TRBV29-1 and TRBJ2-1; D gene unclear. Trimming cost V 4 bases and J 3 bases, with 7 bases left between them. The CDR3 contains 12 residues. CDR1 and CDR2 (germline): SQVTM, ANQGSEA. CDR3 nucleotide sequence: TGCAGCGTTGCCAGATTCTACAATGAGCAGTTCTTC. Its translation is CSVARFYNEQFF.

This clonotype was recorded many times. V usage is TRBV20-1 and J usage is TRBJ2-3; D is ambiguous. There are 15 residues in the CDR3. V was shortened by 6 bases and J by 2 bases, with 18 bases between the two germline ends. Germline-derived CDR1 and CDR2 are DFQATT and SNEGSKA (reference sequence). The CDR3 nucleotides are TGCAGTGCCCAAACCATCACGGACGACACAGATACGCAGTATTTT. Amino acid sequence: CSAQTITDDTDTQYF.

In its sample, this clonotype was seen many times. The J gene is TRBJ2-3, the V gene TRBV24-1; TRBD1 aligns across 7 bases. Per germline, CDR1 KGHDR and CDR2 SFDVKD. V was pared by 4 bases and J by 2 bases, with 5 bases of the junction left unmatched. This CDR3 has 15 residues. This CDR3 reads CATSDTGQLTDTQYF. The CDR3, as DNA: TGTGCCACCAGTGACACGGGACAGCTCACAGATACGCAGTATTTT.

This clonotype was recorded at least ten times. V and J are TRBV29-1 and TRBJ2-7; D gene unclear. V lost 5 bases and J 1 base, leaving 15 bases between the germline ends. CDR3 length: 14 residues. CDR1 and CDR2 (germline): SQVTM, ANQGSEA. CDR3 sequence: CSVLSSMSSYEQYF. As DNA, the CDR3 is TGCAGCGTTCTCAGTTCGATGTCATCCTACGAGCAGTACTTC.

This clonotype has a count of ten or more. The CDR3 here is CASSHGRWQGIRNEQFF. CDR3 DNA sequence: TGTGCCAGCAGCCATGGAAGGTGGCAGGGGATTCGCAATGAGCAGTTCTTC. The chain is built from TRBV5-5 and TRBJ2-1, with a tentative D call TRBD1 (6 bases). The CDR3 is 17 residues long. The ends were cut back, 4 bases at V and 6 bases at J, with 23 bases in the middle. Germline V gene data show CDR1 as SGHKS and CDR2 as YYEKEE (reference sequence). The variable domain in full, with the rest retrieved from reference TRBV5-5 and TRBJ2-1, is DAGVTQSPTHLIKTRGQQVTLRCSPISGHKSVSWYQQVLGQGPQFIFQYYEKEERGRGNFPDRFSARQFPNYSSELNVNALLLGDSALYLCASSHGRWQGIRNEQFFGPGTRLTVL.

This clonotype was detected many times. CDR3 protein: CASSQGYGNEQFF. CDR3 DNA sequence: TGTGCCAGCAGCCAAGGGTACGGGAATGAGCAGTTCTTC. The chain carries TRBV3-1 and TRBJ2-1; D is uncertain. The ends were cut back, 1 base at V and 7 bases at J, with 8 bases in the middle. Germline CDR1 is LGHDT and CDR2 is YNNKEL (reference sequence). This CDR3 has 13 residues.

In its sample, this clonotype was seen many times. The rearrangement links TRBV3-1 to TRBJ2-5; TRBD1 aligns across 8 bases. There are 15 residues in the CDR3. Germline V gene sequence: CDR1 LGHDT, CDR2 YNNKEL (reference sequence). V lost 6 bases, J lost 2 bases, and 8 bases stayed unmatched. The CDR3 coding sequence is TGTGCCAGCAGACCCAGCGGACAGGGACAAGAGACCCAGTACTTC. Amino acid sequence: CASRPSGQGQETQYF.

In this sample, this clonotype turned up many times. The V gene is TRBV12-3 or TRBV12-4, the J gene TRBJ2-7; 9 bases line up with TRBD2. Trimming removed 6 bases from V and 3 bases from J; junction bases left unmatched: 6. This CDR3 is 14 amino acids long. The CDR3 loop is CASRTSGGDYEQYF. CDR3 bases: TGTGCCAGCAGGACTAGCGGAGGGGACTACGAGCAGTACTTC.

This clonotype was seen a handful of times. This chain joins TRBV20-1 and TRBJ1-3; D call uncertain. The V gene lost 0 bases and the J gene lost 0 bases, with 6 bases spanning the gap. The CDR3 runs 14 residues. Germline loops: CDR1 DFQATT, CDR2 SNEGSKA (reference sequence). The DNA for the CDR3 is TGCAGTGCTAGAGAACCACTCTCTGGAAACACCATATATTTT. It codes for CSAREPLSGNTIYF.

This clonotype has a handful of counts. CDR3 coding DNA: TGCAGCGTGCTACTAGGGCAAGAGACCCAGTACTTC. Amino acid sequence: CSVLLGQETQYF. V usage is TRBV29-1 and J usage is TRBJ2-5; weak D call: TRBD2 (5 bases). Between the trimmed V and J ends, which lost 6 bases and 2 bases, there was a span of 10 bases. The CDR3 spans 12 residues. Germline V gives CDR1 SQVTM, CDR2 ANQGSEA.

On this clonotype: A read error may account for a junction end that differs from germline. This chain joins TRBV18 and TRBJ2-7, with D possibly matching TRBD2 (5 bases). Per germline, CDR1 KGHSH and CDR2 LQKENI. The CDR3 has 16 amino acids. The chain's CDR3 is CASSRVPGLSSCEQYF. CDR3 sequence (DNA): TGTGCCAGCTCACGAGTGCCGGGGTTGAGCTCCTGCGAGCAGTACTTC.

The chain joins TRBV29-1 to TRBJ2-7, with D tentatively TRBD1 (6 bases). CDR3 size: 13 residues. Trimming left V 6 bases short and J 1 base short, with 13 bases between. CDR1 is SQVTM and CDR2 is ANQGSEA in the germline V gene. This CDR3 is CSVAGTTSYEQYF. Written as DNA, the CDR3 is TGCAGCGTCGCCGGGACAACGTCCTACGAGCAGTACTTC.

The chain links TRBV18 to TRBJ2-1; unclear D gene. Germline assignment: CDR1 KGHSH and CDR2 LQKENI. The germline V and J ends were trimmed by 5 bases and 5 bases, with 16 bases remaining between them. CDR3 length: 15 residues. The CDR3 loop reads CASSGFSGTDNEQFF. In DNA, the CDR3 is TGTGCCAGCTCAGGCTTTAGTGGTACAGACAATGAGCAGTTCTTC.